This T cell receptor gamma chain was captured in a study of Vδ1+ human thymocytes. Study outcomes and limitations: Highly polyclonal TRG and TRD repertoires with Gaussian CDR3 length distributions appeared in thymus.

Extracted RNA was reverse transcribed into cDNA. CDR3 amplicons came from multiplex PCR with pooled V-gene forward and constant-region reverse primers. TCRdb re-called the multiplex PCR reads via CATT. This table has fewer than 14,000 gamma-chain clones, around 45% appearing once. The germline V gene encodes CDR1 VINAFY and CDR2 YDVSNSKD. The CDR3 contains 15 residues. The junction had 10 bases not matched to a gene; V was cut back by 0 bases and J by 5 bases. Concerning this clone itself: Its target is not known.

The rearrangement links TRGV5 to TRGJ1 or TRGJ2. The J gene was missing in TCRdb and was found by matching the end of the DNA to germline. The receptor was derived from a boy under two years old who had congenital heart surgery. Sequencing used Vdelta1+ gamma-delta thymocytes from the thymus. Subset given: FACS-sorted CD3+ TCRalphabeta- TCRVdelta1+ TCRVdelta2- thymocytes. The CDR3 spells CATWDRPLLDYKKLF. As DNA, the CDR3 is TGTGCCACCTGGGACAGGCCCTTACTGGATTATAAGAAACTCTTT.